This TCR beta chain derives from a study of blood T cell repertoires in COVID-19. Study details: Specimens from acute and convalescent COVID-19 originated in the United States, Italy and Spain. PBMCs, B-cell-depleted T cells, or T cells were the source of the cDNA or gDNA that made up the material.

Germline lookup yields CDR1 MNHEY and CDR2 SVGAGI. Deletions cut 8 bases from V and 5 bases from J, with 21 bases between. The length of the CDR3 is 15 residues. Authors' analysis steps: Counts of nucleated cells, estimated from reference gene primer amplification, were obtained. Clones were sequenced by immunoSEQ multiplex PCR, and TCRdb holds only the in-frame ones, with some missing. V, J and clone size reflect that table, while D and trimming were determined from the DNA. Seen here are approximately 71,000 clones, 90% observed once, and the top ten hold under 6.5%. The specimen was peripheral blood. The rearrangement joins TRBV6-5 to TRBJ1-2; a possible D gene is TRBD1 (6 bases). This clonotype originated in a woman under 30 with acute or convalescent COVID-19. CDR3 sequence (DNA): TGTGCCAGCTGGGGGCCCACTCACCACATTTATGGCTACACCTTC. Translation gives CASWGPTHHIYGYTF.